This is a list of T cell receptor beta chains from one sample in a study of post-analysis software for immune sequencing data. Via MiXCR, TCRdb re-called the PCR reads, giving one row per CDR3 protein. Of about 760,000 distinct CDR3 sequences in the sample, roughly 27% were seen once. Sequencing was done on a sample of blood. These receptors were taken from a girl aged 10 to 17 with multiple sclerosis. CDR3s leave out the opening cysteine and the closing phenylalanine or tryptophan. The order of the fields is clone size, V gene, CDR3 protein. Clone size, where shown, is once, few, many, or a class for clones that have expanded.

>many|TRBV28
ASRKTGPHEQF
>few|TRBV14
ASSLAGGLSEF
>few|TRBV6-1
ASILTSGGLAKNIQY
>NA|TRBV27
ASSPRGAGDYGYT
>NA|TRBV7-9
ASSCRDRGYGYT
>NA|TRBV12-3/TRBV12-4
ASRNNREGNYGYT
>NA|TRBV6-5
ASSYSGGPGEAQY
>NA|TRBV5-6
ASSFPLGEQY
>NA|TRBV20-1
SARSRRGASNTEAF
>NA|TRBV3-1
ASSQVGSYGYT
>few|TRBV12-3/TRBV12-4
ASSLGDYNEQF
>once|TRBV9
ANSVLGDTNEKLF
>NA|TRBV5-1
ASSLGGVAGANVLT
>NA|TRBV29-1
SVTNNRGGVTEAF
>few|TRBV7-6
ASSPAVQPNSYEQY
>NA|TRBV9
ASSPHLLAGEGDEQF
>many|TRBV7-9
ASSGQGLAKNIQY
>few|TRBV20-1
SARVPLVRRDASKSGETQY
>NA|TRBV5-1
ASSSPGQNVETQY
>NA|TRBV6-2/TRBV6-3
ASSYKRGGVYNEQF
>NA|TRBV7-8
ASSLASGGFGANVLT
>once|TRBV11-2
ASSLNPGGSTGELF
>few|TRBV12-3/TRBV12-4
ASSTPWGNTQY